This T cell receptor (beta chain) was sequenced during a study of shared clonotypes between healthy human individuals. Naive-designated CD8 cells lacked CD45RO, were positively enriched for CCR7, and omitted terminally differentiated effector memory CD45RA+ cells. Overall study findings and caveats: When naive CD4 clonotypes were compared across a few donors, approximately 5% were shared.

For this clone: Its antigen remains unidentified.

Genomic DNA from each subset was divided evenly over several immunoSEQ plates. Profiled with immunoSEQ multiplex PCR; TCRdb holds only in-frame clones, not every one. The profile shows around 1,900,000 clones, around 93% of them singletons. The ends were cut back, 6 bases at V and 3 bases at J, with 12 bases in the middle. CDR3 size: 14 residues. CDR1 and CDR2 (germline): MNHEY, SMNVEV (reference sequence). The receptor was derived from a man between 18 and 29 years old in good health. Some clones in this sample may be carry-over from other donors' samples. Sequencing was performed on naive CD8+ T cells from PBMCs. The gene calls are TRBV27 and TRBJ1-5, with TRBD1 as a possible D gene (5 bases). CDR3 sequence (DNA): TGTGCCAGCAGACCGGGGGTGCTCAATCAGCCCCAGCATTTT. Translated, it gives CASRPGVLNQPQHF.